Listed below are T cell receptor beta chains from one sample, sequenced in a study of shared clonotypes between healthy human individuals. Produced via immunoSEQ multiplex PCR; TCRdb's table is partial and in-frame only. Among some 1,600,000 clones, around 98% were seen once, and the ten largest hold roughly 0.45%. The material sequenced was naive CD4+ T cells sorted from blood. The source is a man aged 25-45 years in good health. CDR3s include the opening cysteine and the closing phenylalanine or tryptophan. The D gene is left open where the match is weak. Expanded clones get a size class; other rows say once, few or many, or leave the size out.

-,-,TRBV7-9,TRBJ2-5,CASRLAGETQYF,TGTGCCAGCAGACTGGCTGGAGAGACCCAGTACTTC
-,TRBD2,TRBV10-2,TRBJ2-1,CASGGTSGSLGSYNEQFF,TGCGCCAGCGGAGGGACTAGCGGGAGTTTAGGTTCCTACAATGAGCAGTTCTTC
-,-,TRBV18,TRBJ1-2,CASSPLTKQPLGYTF,TGTGCCAGCTCACCCTTAACTAAACAGCCCTTGGGCTACACCTTC
-,-,TRBV6-5,TRBJ2-1,CASSSLVDNEQFF,TGTGCCAGCAGTTCCCTCGTGGACAATGAGCAGTTCTTC
-,TRBD2,TRBV28,TRBJ2-3,CASSTSGRHTDTQYF,TGTGCCAGCAGTACTAGCGGGAGGCACACAGATACGCAGTATTTT
-,TRBD2,TRBV7-9,TRBJ2-7,CASSVGLAGYREQYF,TGTGCCAGCAGCGTCGGGCTAGCGGGATATCGCGAGCAGTACTTC
-,TRBD1,TRBV18,TRBJ1-1,CASSSLTGDTEAFF,TGTGCCAGCTCATCACTTACAGGGGACACTGAAGCTTTCTTT
-,TRBD1,TRBV7-9,TRBJ2-5,CASTKDRDQETQYF,TGTGCCAGCACCAAGGACAGGGACCAAGAGACCCAGTACTTC
-,-,TRBV7-2,TRBJ2-3,CASSFHPRDKQGTDTQYF,TGTGCCAGCAGCTTCCACCCCCGGGACAAGCAAGGCACAGATACGCAGTATTTT
-,-,TRBV2,TRBJ1-3,CASSNQGISGNTIYF,TGTGCCAGCAGTAATCAGGGGATCTCTGGAAACACCATATATTTT
once,-,TRBV29-1,TRBJ2-7,CSVGTRALKPLEQYF,TGCAGCGTAGGGACACGAGCCCTTAAGCCACTCGAGCAGTACTTC
-,-,TRBV13,TRBJ1-1,CASSLVGGMNTEAFF,TGTGCCAGCAGCTTGGTTGGTGGGATGAACACTGAAGCTTTCTTT
-,TRBD2,TRBV11-2,TRBJ2-1,CASSLKAGGSYNEQFF,TGTGCCAGCAGCTTAAAAGCGGGAGGCTCCTACAATGAGCAGTTCTTC
-,-,TRBV28,TRBJ1-5,CASSSPWPQHF,TGTGCCAGCAGTTCCCCCTGGCCCCAGCATTTT
-,-,TRBV6-4,TRBJ2-5,CASMGSSQETQYF,TGTGCCAGCATGGGGAGCTCCCAAGAGACCCAGTACTTC
-,-,TRBV11-3,TRBJ2-1,CASSRGLGYNEQFF,TGTGCCAGCAGCAGGGGTTTAGGGTACAATGAGCAGTTCTTC
-,TRBD2,TRBV9,TRBJ2-5,CASSVGLANFQETQYF,TGTGCCAGCAGCGTAGGACTAGCGAATTTCCAAGAGACCCAGTACTTC
-,TRBD2,TRBV5-7,TRBJ2-3,CASSLGAIAGCTYTQYF,TGTGCCAGCAGCTTGGGGGCTATAGCGGGATGCACGTATACGCAGTATTTT
-,-,TRBV18,TRBJ1-2,CASSPLRSNYGYTF,TGTGCCAGCTCACCACTCCGGTCTAACTATGGCTACACCTTC
-,TRBD2,TRBV13,TRBJ2-1,CASSITSAEQFF,TGTGCCAGCAGCATCACTAGCGCCGAGCAGTTCTTC
-,TRBD2,TRBV7-2,TRBJ2-7,CASSLGGGRGEQYF,TGTGCCAGCAGCTTGGGTGGCGGGAGGGGAGAGCAGTACTTC
-,-,TRBV5-8,TRBJ1-2,CASSLAGFGYTF,TGTGCCAGCAGCTTGGCAGGGTTTGGCTACACCTTC
-,TRBD1,TRBV13,TRBJ2-5,CASSLGRDSQETQYF,TGTGCCAGCAGCTTAGGCAGGGACAGCCAAGAGACCCAGTACTTC
-,TRBD2,TRBV6-6,TRBJ2-1,CASRDSGGSYNEQFF,TGTGCCAGCAGGGATAGCGGGGGCTCCTACAATGAGCAGTTCTTC
-,-,TRBV4-2,TRBJ2-2,CASSQDGRAANTGELFF,TGTGCCAGCAGCCAAGATGGCAGGGCCGCGAACACCGGGGAGCTGTTTTTT
-,-,TRBV5-4,TRBJ1-1,CASSLVGQTNTEAFF,TGTGCCAGCAGCTTGGTTGGGCAGACGAACACTGAAGCTTTCTTT
-,TRBD2,TRBV28,TRBJ2-5,CASLAGVTETQYF,TGTGCCAGCTTGGCGGGAGTAACGGAGACCCAGTACTTC
once,-,TRBV6-5,TRBJ2-7,CASSPRGGGQYF,TGTGCCAGCAGCCCGAGAGGAGGAGGGCAGTACTTC
-,-,TRBV27,TRBJ1-1,CASSPTGAGGAGNTEAFF,TGTGCCAGCAGTCCGACAGGAGCCGGGGGGGCTGGGAACACTGAAGCTTTCTTT
-,TRBD2,TRBV5-1,TRBJ2-3,CASSSGLDTDTQYF,TGCGCCAGCAGCTCCGGACTAGACACAGATACGCAGTATTTT
-,-,TRBV2,TRBJ1-4,CASLPARQNEKLFF,TGTGCCAGCCTGCCAGCGAGGCAAAATGAAAAACTGTTTTTT
-,-,TRBV20-1,TRBJ1-4,CSASDNEKLFF,TGCAGTGCTAGCGATAATGAAAAACTGTTTTTT
-,TRBD1,TRBV29-1,TRBJ2-7,CSARTGTGTHEQYF,TGCAGCGCTCGAACCGGGACAGGGACCCACGAGCAGTACTTC
-,-,TRBV7-6,TRBJ2-2,CASSSRPNTGELFF,TGTGCCAGCAGCTCCCGACCGAACACCGGGGAGCTGTTTTTT
-,TRBD1,TRBV7-9,TRBJ1-1,CASSLRLTGWRNTEAFF,TGTGCCAGCAGCTTAAGGCTGACAGGGTGGAGGAACACTGAAGCTTTCTTT
-,-,TRBV5-8,TRBJ2-4,CASSLALNIQYF,TGTGCCAGCAGCTTGGCCTTAAACATTCAGTACTTC